Listed below are T cell receptor beta chains from one sample, sequenced in a study of cytomegalovirus exposure and HLA in healthy donors. Profiled with immunoSEQ multiplex PCR; TCRdb holds only in-frame clones, not every one. The sample yields fewer than 200,000 clones, approximately 80% seen once. The sequenced material came from PBMCs. Receptors originate from a woman aged 45-65 years in good health and CMV-seropositive. The CDR3 runs from the conserved cysteine through the conserved F or W. A D gene is named only where the DNA matches it firmly. Size tells how often a clone was seen (once, few, many) or the class of an expanded clone, and some rows leave it out.

clone size,V gene,J gene,D gene,CDR3 protein,CDR3 DNA
.,TRBV5-4,TRBJ1-3,.,CASSLTNSGNTIYF,TGTGCCAGCAGCTTGACAAACTCTGGAAACACCATATATTTT
.,TRBV10-3,TRBJ2-7,.,CAISDHRDRNEQYF,TGTGCCATCAGTGATCACAGGGACCGGAACGAGCAGTACTTC
.,TRBV19,TRBJ1-3,.,CASSIRSSGNTIYF,TGTGCCAGTAGTATCAGAAGCTCTGGAAACACCATATATTTT
.,TRBV7-9,TRBJ1-3,.,CASSFDSHGNTIYF,TGTGCCAGCAGCTTCGACAGCCATGGAAACACCATATATTTT
.,TRBV4-2,TRBJ2-7,TRBD2,CASSQDRQRDLAGESYEQYF,TGTGCCAGCAGCCAAGATAGGCAAAGGGACCTAGCGGGAGAATCCTACGAGCAGTACTTC
.,TRBV2,TRBJ1-2,.,CASSGQGYGYTF,TGTGCCAGCAGTGGTCAGGGGTATGGCTACACCTTC
.,TRBV4-1,TRBJ2-3,TRBD2,CASSHPGLAKDTQYF,TGCGCCAGCAGCCATCCGGGACTAGCGAAGGATACGCAGTATTTT
few,TRBV29-1,TRBJ2-5,.,CSVGGVFSETQYF,TGCAGCGTTGGCGGGGTATTCTCAGAGACCCAGTACTTC
once,TRBV7-2,TRBJ2-1,TRBD2,CASSRGGGSYNEQFF,TGTGCCAGCAGCCGGGGCGGGGGGTCCTACAATGAGCAGTTCTTC
.,TRBV28,TRBJ2-2,TRBD1,CASSWDSGGELFF,TGTGCCAGCAGCTGGGACAGTGGCGGGGAGCTGTTTTTT
.,TRBV27,TRBJ2-1,.,CASSGPPLYNEQFF,TGTGCCAGCAGTGGCCCGCCTCTTTACAATGAGCAGTTCTTC
.,TRBV7-2,TRBJ2-5,TRBD2,CASSLRWGIAGASQETQYF,TGTGCCAGCAGCCTTCGTTGGGGTATAGCGGGAGCCTCCCAAGAGACCCAGTACTTC
.,TRBV30,TRBJ1-6,TRBD1,CAWSKEGASYNSPLHF,TGTGCCTGGTCTAAGGAGGGGGCGTCCTATAATTCACCCCTCCACTTT
once,TRBV9,TRBJ1-3,.,CASSVAGDTIYF,TGTGCCAGCAGCGTAGCCGGAGACACCATATATTTT
.,TRBV4-1,TRBJ1-6,.,CASSQVRTGMESPLHF,TGCGCCAGCAGCCAAGTGCGTACAGGAATGGAATCACCCCTCCACTTT
.,TRBV29-1,TRBJ2-5,.,CSAGRGVQETQYF,TGCAGCGCCGGGCGGGGCGTCCAAGAGACCCAGTACTTC
.,TRBV6-4,TRBJ2-6,.,CASSDWFGGNSGANVLTF,TGTGCCAGCAGTGATTGGTTTGGCGGGAACTCTGGGGCCAACGTCCTGACTTTC
.,TRBV14,TRBJ2-7,.,CASSHFRGYEQYF,TGTGCCAGCAGCCATTTCAGGGGCTACGAGCAGTACTTC
.,TRBV14,TRBJ2-7,.,CASSQRRPPGEQYF,TGTGCCAGCAGCCAGCGGCGCCCTCCGGGCGAGCAGTACTTC
.,TRBV4-3,TRBJ1-5,TRBD1,CASSQTGDRTQPQHF,TGCGCCAGCAGCCAGACAGGGGATCGGACTCAGCCCCAGCATTTT
.,TRBV2,TRBJ1-6,TRBD1,CASSPETGSDSPLHF,TGTGCCAGCAGTCCCGAGACAGGGAGTGATTCACCCCTCCACTTT
few,TRBV5-1,TRBJ1-1,.,CASSLSGGPEAFF,TGCGCCAGCAGCTTGTCGGGTGGCCCTGAAGCTTTCTTT
.,TRBV7-8,TRBJ2-1,.,CASSPPSTGYNEQFF,TGTGCCAGCAGCCCCCCCTCGACTGGATACAATGAGCAGTTCTTC
.,TRBV4-3,TRBJ1-6,TRBD1,CASSLATGGELWSPLHF,TGCGCCAGCAGCCTAGCGACAGGGGGCGAACTTTGGTCACCCCTCCACTTT
few,TRBV6-1,TRBJ2-2,TRBD1,CASSSGTANTGELFF,TGTGCCAGCAGCTCCGGGACAGCGAACACCGGGGAGCTGTTTTTT
.,TRBV29-1,TRBJ2-4,TRBD2,CSVESPSGDRGGIQYF,TGCAGCGTTGAATCCCCTAGCGGGGATCGGGGGGGCATTCAGTACTTC
.,TRBV7-3,TRBJ1-1,.,CASSPGSNTEAFF,TGTGCCAGCAGCCCGGGGAGCAACACTGAAGCTTTCTTT
.,TRBV19,TRBJ2-7,.,CASSTQGYEQYF,TGTGCCAGTAGTACCCAGGGTTACGAGCAGTACTTC
.,TRBV13,TRBJ2-7,.,CASSLEWLQGLTYDEQYF,TGTGCCAGCAGCTTGGAGTGGTTGCAGGGGCTAACTTATGACGAGCAGTACTTC